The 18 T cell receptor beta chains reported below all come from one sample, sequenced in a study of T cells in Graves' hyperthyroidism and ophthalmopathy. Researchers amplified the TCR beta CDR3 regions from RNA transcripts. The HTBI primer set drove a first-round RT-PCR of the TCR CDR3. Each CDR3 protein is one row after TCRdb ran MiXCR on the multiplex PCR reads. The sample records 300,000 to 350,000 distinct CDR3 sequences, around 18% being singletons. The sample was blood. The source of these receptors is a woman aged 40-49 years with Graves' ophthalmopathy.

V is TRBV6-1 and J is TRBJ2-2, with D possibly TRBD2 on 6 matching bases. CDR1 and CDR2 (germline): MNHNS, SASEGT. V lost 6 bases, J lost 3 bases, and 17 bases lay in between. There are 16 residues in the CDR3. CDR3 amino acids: CASRDTGVGDTGELFF. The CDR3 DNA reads TGTGCCAGCAGAGATACGGGGGTCGGGGACACCGGGGAGCTGTTTTTT.

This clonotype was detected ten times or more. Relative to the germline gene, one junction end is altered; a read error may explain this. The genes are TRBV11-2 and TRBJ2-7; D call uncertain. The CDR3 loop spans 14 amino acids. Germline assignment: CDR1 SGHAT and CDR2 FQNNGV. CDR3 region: CASSQDQGSYEQYF. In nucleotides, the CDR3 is TGCGCCAGCAGCCAAGATCAAGGTAGCTACGAGCAGTACTTC. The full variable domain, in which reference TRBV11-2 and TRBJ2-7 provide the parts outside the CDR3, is EAGVAQSPRYKIIEKRQSVAFWCNPISGHATLYWYQQILGQGPKLLIQFQNNGVVDDSQLPKDRFSAERLKGVDSTLKIQPAKLEDSAVYLCASSQDQGSYEQYFGPGTRLTVT.

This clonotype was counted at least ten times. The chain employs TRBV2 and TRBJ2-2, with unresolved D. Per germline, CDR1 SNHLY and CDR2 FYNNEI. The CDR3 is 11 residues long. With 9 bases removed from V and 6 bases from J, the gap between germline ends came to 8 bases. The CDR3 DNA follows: TGTGCCAGTAACTTAGCCGGGGAGCTGTTTTTT. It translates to CASNLAGELFF.

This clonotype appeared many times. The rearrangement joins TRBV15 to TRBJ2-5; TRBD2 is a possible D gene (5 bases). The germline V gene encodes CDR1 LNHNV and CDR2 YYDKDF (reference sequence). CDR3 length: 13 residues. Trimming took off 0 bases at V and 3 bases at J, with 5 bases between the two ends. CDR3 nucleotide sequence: TGTGCCACCAGCAGAGAGAGGGAAGAGACCCAGTACTTC. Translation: CATSREREETQYF.

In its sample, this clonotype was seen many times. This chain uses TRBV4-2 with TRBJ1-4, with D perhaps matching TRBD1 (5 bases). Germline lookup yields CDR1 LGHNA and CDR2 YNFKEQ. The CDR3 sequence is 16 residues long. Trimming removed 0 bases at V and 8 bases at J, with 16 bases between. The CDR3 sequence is CASSQDPAGRGEKLFF. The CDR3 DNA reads TGTGCCAGCAGCCAAGACCCCGCAGGGCGGGGGGAAAAACTGTTTTTT.

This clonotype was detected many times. The CDR3 loop reads CASSTYIRVNTEAFF. The CDR3 DNA reads as TGTGCCAGCAGTACGTATATAAGGGTGAACACTGAAGCTTTCTTT. J is TRBJ1-1 and V is TRBV12-3 or TRBV12-4; D unclear. Trimming removed 5 bases at V and 0 bases at J, with 13 bases between. The CDR3 length is 15 residues.

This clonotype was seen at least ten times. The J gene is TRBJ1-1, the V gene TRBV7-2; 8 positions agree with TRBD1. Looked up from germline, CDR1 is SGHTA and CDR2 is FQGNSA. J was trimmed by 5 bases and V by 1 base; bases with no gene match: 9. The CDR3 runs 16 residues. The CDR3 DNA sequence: TGTGCCAGCAGCTTAGTACCCCGGACAGGGAGGACTGAAGCTTTCTTT. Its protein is CASSLVPRTGRTEAFF. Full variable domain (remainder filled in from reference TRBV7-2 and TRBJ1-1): GAGVSQSPSNKVTEKGKDVELRCDPISGHTALYWYRQSLGQGLEFLIYFQGNSAPDKSGLPSDRFSAERTGGSVSTLTIQRTQQEDSAVYLCASSLVPRTGRTEAFFGQGTRLTVV.

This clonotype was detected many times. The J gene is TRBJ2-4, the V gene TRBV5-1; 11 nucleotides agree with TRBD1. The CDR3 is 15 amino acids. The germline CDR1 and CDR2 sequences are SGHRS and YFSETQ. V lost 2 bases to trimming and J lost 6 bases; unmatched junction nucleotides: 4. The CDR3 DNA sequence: TGCGCCAGCAGCTTTGGTGGGACAGGGGGAAACATTCAGTACTTC. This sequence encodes CASSFGGTGGNIQYF.

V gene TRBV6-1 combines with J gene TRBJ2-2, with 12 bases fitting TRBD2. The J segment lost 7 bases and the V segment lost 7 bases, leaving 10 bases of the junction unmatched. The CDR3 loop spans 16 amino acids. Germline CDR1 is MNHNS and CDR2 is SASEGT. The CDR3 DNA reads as TGTGCCAGCAACTATCCTAGCGGGAGGGGAGGCGGGGAGCTGTTTTTT. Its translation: CASNYPSGRGGGELFF.

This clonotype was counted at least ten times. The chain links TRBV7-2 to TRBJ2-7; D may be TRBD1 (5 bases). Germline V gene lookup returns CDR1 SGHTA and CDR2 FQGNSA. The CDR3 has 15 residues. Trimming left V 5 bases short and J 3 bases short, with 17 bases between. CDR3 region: CASSLFSRGGYEQYF. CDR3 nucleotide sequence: TGTGCCAGCAGCCTGTTTAGTAGGGGTGGCTACGAGCAGTACTTC.

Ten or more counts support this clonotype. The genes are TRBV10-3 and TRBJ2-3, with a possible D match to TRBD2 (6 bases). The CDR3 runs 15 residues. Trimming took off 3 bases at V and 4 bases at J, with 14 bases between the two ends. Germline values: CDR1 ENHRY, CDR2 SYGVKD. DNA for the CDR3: TGTGCCATCAGTGAATCTACGGGGGTGGCAGATACGCAGTATTTT. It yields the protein CAISESTGVADTQYF.

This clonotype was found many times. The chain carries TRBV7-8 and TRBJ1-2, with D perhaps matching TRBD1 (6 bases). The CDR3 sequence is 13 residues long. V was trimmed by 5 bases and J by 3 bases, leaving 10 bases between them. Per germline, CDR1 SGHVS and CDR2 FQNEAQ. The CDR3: CASSPWTDYGYTF. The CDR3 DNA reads TGTGCCAGCAGCCCTTGGACAGACTATGGCTACACCTTC.

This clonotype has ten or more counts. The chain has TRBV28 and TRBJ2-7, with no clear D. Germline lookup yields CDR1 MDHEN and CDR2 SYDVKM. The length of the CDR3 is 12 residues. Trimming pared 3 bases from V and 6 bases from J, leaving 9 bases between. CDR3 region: CASSFPITEQYF. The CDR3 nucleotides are TGTGCCAGCAGTTTCCCCATAACCGAGCAGTACTTC.

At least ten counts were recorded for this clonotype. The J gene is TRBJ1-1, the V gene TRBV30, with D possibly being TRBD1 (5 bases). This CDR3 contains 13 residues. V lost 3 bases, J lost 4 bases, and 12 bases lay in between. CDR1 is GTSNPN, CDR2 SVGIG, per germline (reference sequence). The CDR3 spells CAWRQVKTTEAFF. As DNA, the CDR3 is TGTGCCTGGAGACAGGTAAAGACCACTGAAGCTTTCTTT.

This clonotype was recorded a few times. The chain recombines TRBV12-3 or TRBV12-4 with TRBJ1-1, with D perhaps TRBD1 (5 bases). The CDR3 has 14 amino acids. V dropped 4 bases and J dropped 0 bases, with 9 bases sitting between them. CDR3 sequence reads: CASSYGGLNTEAFF. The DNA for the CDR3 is TGTGCCAGCAGTTATGGGGGTTTGAACACTGAAGCTTTCTTT.

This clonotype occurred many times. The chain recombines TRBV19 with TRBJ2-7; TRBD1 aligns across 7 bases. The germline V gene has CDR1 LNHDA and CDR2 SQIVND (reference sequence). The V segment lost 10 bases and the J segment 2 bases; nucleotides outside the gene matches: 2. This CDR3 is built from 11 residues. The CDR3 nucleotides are TGTGCCACCGGGACAGCCTACGAGCAGTACTTC. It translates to CATGTAYEQYF.

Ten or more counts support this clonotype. CDR3: CSARPIFGYTF. Here the CDR3 DNA reads TGCAGTGCCCGTCCGATATTTGGCTACACCTTC. The V call is TRBV20-1, the J call TRBJ1-2; D unclear. This CDR3 has 11 residues. Germline V lookup: CDR1 DFQATT, CDR2 SNEGSKA (reference sequence). V lost 6 bases, J lost 7 bases, and 12 bases lay in between.

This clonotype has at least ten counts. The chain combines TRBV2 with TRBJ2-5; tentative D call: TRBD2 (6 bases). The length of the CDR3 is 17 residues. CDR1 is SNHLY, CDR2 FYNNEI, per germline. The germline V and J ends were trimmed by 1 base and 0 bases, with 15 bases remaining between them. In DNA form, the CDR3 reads TGTGCCAGCAGTGAAGGGTTGGCTAGCGAGTACCAAGAGACCCAGTACTTC. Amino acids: CASSEGLASEYQETQYF.